Listed below are T cell receptor beta chains from one sample, sequenced in a study of T cell changes during pregnancy in multiple sclerosis. Assay used: immunoSEQ multiplex PCR; TCRdb lists only in-frame clones, some missing. The repertoire holds roughly 87,000 clones, 93% seen once, with around 1.4% in the top ten. Sequencing used peripheral blood, obtained in the third trimester of pregnancy. Receptors were obtained from a female donor in good health, enrolled as a control in a pregnancy study. Both conserved end residues are part of each CDR3. Fields, in order: D gene, clone size, V gene, J gene, CDR3 protein, CDR3 DNA. The D gene is left open where the match is weak. Only part of the rows carry a size: once, few, many, or a class if the clone is expanded.

TRBD1,-,TRBV5-1,TRBJ1-4,CASSLSGTGGEKLFF,TGCGCCAGCAGCTTGTCCGGGACAGGGGGTGAAAAACTGTTTTTT
-,-,TRBV28,TRBJ1-5,CASSLLAGYSNQPQHF,TGTGCCAGCAGTTTATTGGCAGGGTATAGCAATCAGCCCCAGCATTTT
-,-,TRBV6-1,TRBJ2-5,CASGGWDRETQYF,TGTGCCAGCGGAGGATGGGATCGGGAGACCCAGTACTTC
TRBD2,-,TRBV30,TRBJ2-5,CAWNGLAGRKETQYF,TGTGCCTGGAACGGACTAGCGGGTAGAAAAGAGACCCAGTACTTC
TRBD1,-,TRBV19,TRBJ1-2,CASSIDRTGYGYTF,TGTGCCAGTAGTATAGACCGGACAGGGTATGGCTACACCTTC
TRBD2,-,TRBV29-1,TRBJ2-7,CSVTVAGGPSYEQYF,TGCAGCGTCACCGTAGCGGGAGGGCCCTCCTACGAGCAGTACTTC
TRBD1,-,TRBV2,TRBJ1-4,CASSDTTGAGEKLFF,TGTGCCAGCAGTGATACGACAGGGGCTGGAGAAAAACTGTTTTTT
-,few,TRBV4-1,TRBJ2-3,CASSQANKGGTDTQYF,TGCGCCAGCAGCCAAGCCAATAAGGGGGGCACAGATACGCAGTATTTT
TRBD1,-,TRBV18,TRBJ1-1,CASSLGQGNTEAFF,TGTGCCAGCTCACTAGGACAGGGGAACACTGAAGCTTTCTTT
TRBD2,-,TRBV4-1,TRBJ2-5,CASSQVLAGGMETQYF,TGCGCCAGCAGCCAAGTCCTAGCGGGAGGGATGGAGACCCAGTACTTC
TRBD2,-,TRBV10-3,TRBJ2-1,CASQVGTSGRAMDNEQFF,TGTGCCAGCCAGGTCGGGACTAGCGGGAGGGCGATGGACAATGAGCAGTTCTTC
TRBD2,-,TRBV5-1,TRBJ2-1,CASSHGLAGYNEQFF,TGCGCCAGCAGCCACGGACTAGCGGGATACAATGAGCAGTTCTTC
TRBD2,-,TRBV4-2,TRBJ2-3,CASSQGTSGSLGTDTQYF,TGTGCCAGCAGCCAAGGGACTAGCGGGAGTCTAGGCACAGATACGCAGTATTTT
TRBD1,-,TRBV10-3,TRBJ2-2,CATATGTNTGELFF,TGTGCCACGGCGACAGGGACGAACACCGGGGAGCTGTTTTTT
TRBD1,-,TRBV14,TRBJ2-2,CASSHLTGGNTGELFF,TGTGCCAGCAGCCATTTGACAGGGGGTAACACCGGGGAGCTGTTTTTT
-,-,TRBV15,TRBJ2-7,CATSRDIGLRLEGYEQYF,TGTGCCACCAGCAGAGATATCGGACTGCGGTTAGAGGGCTACGAGCAGTACTTC
TRBD2,once,TRBV9,TRBJ2-2,CASSESGRANTGELFF,TGTGCCAGCAGCGAGAGCGGGAGGGCTAACACCGGGGAGCTGTTTTTT
-,-,TRBV2,TRBJ2-5,CASRMTGNPETQYF,TGTGCCAGCAGGATGACAGGAAATCCAGAGACCCAGTACTTC
TRBD1,-,TRBV6-5,TRBJ1-2,CASSLGDRGLDGYTF,TGTGCCAGCAGCCTAGGAGACAGGGGGCTCGATGGCTACACCTTC
-,-,TRBV7-2,TRBJ1-5,CASSLAGGGSNQPQHF,TGTGCCAGCAGCTTAGCCGGCGGGGGTTCCAATCAGCCCCAGCATTTT
-,once,TRBV5-6,TRBJ1-2,CASSLDNNYGYTF,TGTGCCAGCAGCTTGGACAACAACTATGGCTACACCTTC
TRBD2,-,TRBV2,TRBJ2-4,CASRGLAGRNIQYF,TGTGCCAGCAGAGGACTAGCGGGACGAAACATTCAGTACTTC
-,-,TRBV11-2,TRBJ2-1,CASSALAYNEQFF,TGTGCCAGCAGCGCACTAGCCTACAATGAGCAGTTCTTC
TRBD2,-,TRBV18,TRBJ2-4,CASSPGLAGGATKNIQYF,TGTGCCAGCTCACCAGGACTAGCGGGAGGTGCCACCAAAAACATTCAGTACTTC
-,few,TRBV11-1,TRBJ1-1,CASSLGQPGGSTEAFF,TGTGCCAGCAGCTTAGGACAGCCTGGAGGGAGCACTGAAGCTTTCTTT
-,-,TRBV2,TRBJ2-7,CASSIPSSYEQYF,TGTGCCTCCAGCATACCTAGCTCCTACGAGCAGTACTTC
TRBD1,once,TRBV28,TRBJ2-7,CASVRQGSYEQYF,TGTGCCAGCGTTAGACAGGGCTCCTACGAGCAGTACTTC
-,few,TRBV27,TRBJ1-4,CASKHLTNEKLFF,TGTGCCAGCAAGCATTTGACTAATGAAAAACTGTTTTTT
TRBD2,-,TRBV7-9,TRBJ2-3,CASSQGLAATDTQYF,TGTGCCAGCAGCCAGGGACTAGCGGCCACAGATACGCAGTATTTT
-,-,TRBV2,TRBJ2-1,CASSEAFGSYNEQFF,TGTGCCAGCAGTGAGGCCTTTGGGAGTTACAATGAGCAGTTCTTC
-,once,TRBV28,TRBJ1-5,CASSLGQGNQPQHF,TGTGCCAGCAGTTTAGGTCAGGGGAATCAGCCCCAGCATTTT
TRBD2,-,TRBV11-2,TRBJ2-3,CASSSTSGIGTDTQYF,TGTGCCAGCAGCTCGACTAGCGGGATTGGCACAGATACGCAGTATTTT
-,-,TRBV28,TRBJ2-2,CASSFTRDTGELFF,TGTGCCAGCAGTTTTACGCGAGACACCGGGGAGCTGTTTTTT
TRBD1,-,TRBV28,TRBJ1-2,CASSLQGARGYTF,TGTGCCAGCAGCCTACAGGGGGCGCGTGGCTACACCTTC
-,-,TRBV4-1,TRBJ1-1,CASSPQGRYGNTEAFF,TGCGCCAGCAGCCCGCAGGGGCGGTATGGGAACACTGAAGCTTTCTTT
-,-,TRBV13,TRBJ2-2,CASSGQITGELFF,TGTGCCAGCAGCGGACAGATAACCGGGGAGCTGTTTTTT
-,-,TRBV7-9,TRBJ2-7,CASSLAPPREQYF,TGTGCCAGCAGCTTAGCGCCCCCCCGGGAGCAGTACTTC
-,-,TRBV11-2,TRBJ2-7,CASRYMDSYEQYF,TGTGCCAGCAGGTACATGGACAGCTACGAGCAGTACTTC
TRBD1,-,TRBV7-2,TRBJ2-5,CASSLVRGRETQYF,TGTGCCAGCAGCTTAGTTAGGGGGCGGGAGACCCAGTACTTC
-,-,TRBV4-2,TRBJ2-7,CASSQGSGDSYEQYF,TGTGCCAGCAGCCAAGGTTCCGGGGACTCTTACGAGCAGTACTTC
-,-,TRBV4-2,TRBJ2-1,CASSPYAENNEQFF,TGTGCCAGCAGCCCCTACGCCGAGAACAATGAGCAGTTCTTC
-,-,TRBV2,TRBJ2-5,CASRVGGLAETQYF,TGTGCCAGCAGGGTAGGAGGACTGGCGGAGACCCAGTACTTC
TRBD1,-,TRBV5-1,TRBJ2-7,CASSLGRQGSGEQYF,TGCGCCAGCAGCTTGGGCCGACAGGGCTCGGGAGAGCAGTACTTC
TRBD2,-,TRBV10-3,TRBJ2-5,CAISPFSGRYQETQYF,TGTGCCATCAGCCCCTTTAGCGGGAGGTACCAAGAGACCCAGTACTTC
TRBD2,-,TRBV29-1,TRBJ2-5,CSVGFWKGAGVEETQYF,TGCAGCGTGGGGTTTTGGAAGGGAGCGGGAGTTGAAGAGACCCAGTACTTC
-,-,TRBV5-1,TRBJ2-7,CASSSTGYYEQYF,TGCGCCAGCAGCTCAACAGGGTATTACGAGCAGTACTTC
-,-,TRBV28,TRBJ2-7,CASSLYRGEFSYEQYF,TGTGCCAGCAGCCTTTATCGGGGTGAATTCTCCTACGAGCAGTACTTC
TRBD1,-,TRBV6-5,TRBJ2-1,CASRPGQGNQDEQFF,TGTGCCAGCAGACCGGGACAGGGGAACCAGGATGAGCAGTTCTTC
TRBD2,-,TRBV27,TRBJ2-3,CASSSRKSGLATDTQYF,TGTGCCAGCAGTTCGCGCAAATCGGGACTAGCGACAGATACGCAGTATTTT
TRBD1,-,TRBV10-1,TRBJ2-5,CASSTPRDSISQETQYF,TGCGCCAGCAGTACACCCCGGGACAGCATTTCCCAAGAGACCCAGTACTTC
-,-,TRBV4-1,TRBJ1-1,CASSQGGPLRNTEAFF,TGCGCCAGCAGCCAAGGGGGCCCCCTGCGAAACACTGAAGCTTTCTTT
-,-,TRBV27,TRBJ2-1,CASSPGGDEQFF,TGTGCCAGCAGCCCAGGAGGGGATGAGCAGTTCTTC
TRBD1,-,TRBV27,TRBJ2-2,CASSPWTGGTGELFF,TGTGCCAGCAGTCCATGGACAGGGGGGACCGGGGAGCTGTTTTTT